This is a list of T cell receptor beta chains from one sample in a study of beta chain features in type 1 diabetes. Some clones are missing from TCRdb's copy, which holds only in-frame ones; the method was immunoSEQ multiplex PCR. The sample yields 120,000 to 150,000 clones, 10% seen once. The sample taken for sequencing was naive CD4+ T cells from blood. The receptor source for this set is a man aged 18 to 29 in good health. CDR3s include the opening cysteine and the closing phenylalanine or tryptophan. The order of the fields is V gene, clone size, D gene, J gene, CDR3 DNA, CDR3 protein. The D gene is left open where the match is weak. A row's size may be missing; if present it is once, few, many or a size class.

TRBV28	many	TRBD2	TRBJ2-1	TGTGCCAGCAGTCTAGCGGGGGGTGAGCAGTTCTTC	CASSLAGGEQFF
TRBV18	.	TRBD1	TRBJ2-2	TGTGCCAGCTCACCGCTGACAGGGACCGGGGAGCTGTTTTTT	CASSPLTGTGELFF
TRBV6-5	few	TRBD1	TRBJ2-5	TGTGCCAGCAGTGCACAGGGGAGTGGAGAGACCCAGTACTTC	CASSAQGSGETQYF
TRBV19	.	TRBD1	TRBJ2-7	TGTGCCGCAGGGACAGCCTACGAGCAGTACTTC	CAAGTAYEQYF
TRBV7-2	.	TRBD1	TRBJ1-4	TGTGCCAGCAGCTTAAGCGGCAGGGGGAATGAAAAACTGTTTTTT	CASSLSGRGNEKLFF
TRBV4-2	few	TRBD2	TRBJ2-3	TGTGCCAGCAGCCAAGAAGCCCGGCTAGCGGGGGGTCCAGATACGCAGTATTTT	CASSQEARLAGGPDTQYF
TRBV6-5	few	TRBD1	TRBJ1-2	TGTGCCAGCAGACAGGGGCGCTATGGCTACACCTTC	CASRQGRYGYTF
TRBV27	few	TRBD1	TRBJ1-6	TGTGCCAGCCGGAGGGGGCAGGTGGATAATTCACCCCTCCACTTT	CASRRGQVDNSPLHF
TRBV7-9	many	TRBD2	TRBJ2-3	TGTGCCAGCAGCATACTAGCGGGGGGCCCAGATACGCAGTATTTT	CASSILAGGPDTQYF
TRBV27	.	.	TRBJ2-7	TGTGCCAGCAGTTTATCAATACTAGCTCCCTACGAGCAGTACTTC	CASSLSILAPYEQYF
TRBV7-3	few	TRBD1	TRBJ2-5	TGTGCCAGCAGCTTAGGACAGGCGAGAGAGACCCAGTACTTC	CASSLGQARETQYF
TRBV30	few	.	TRBJ2-1	TGTGCCTGGAGTGTAGAGACAGCCGCCTACAATGAGCAGTTCTTC	CAWSVETAAYNEQFF
TRBV28	many	.	TRBJ2-3	TGTGCCAGCAGTTCCCCCGGGGATACGCAGTATTTT	CASSSPGDTQYF
TRBV18	few	.	TRBJ1-5	TGTGCCAGCTCACCAACAGGACCCAATCAGCCCCAGCATTTT	CASSPTGPNQPQHF
TRBV28	few	.	TRBJ2-5	TGTGCCAGCAGTGGGCCAGGCCCAGAGACCCAGTACTTC	CASSGPGPETQYF
TRBV18	few	.	TRBJ2-7	TGTGCCAGCTCACCCGGGGTCCCATCAACCTACGAGCAGTACTTC	CASSPGVPSTYEQYF
TRBV6-1	few	TRBD2	TRBJ2-1	TGTGCCAGCAGTGAGGGACTAGCGGTGTACAATGAGCAGTTCTTC	CASSEGLAVYNEQFF
TRBV14	many	.	TRBJ2-5	TGTGCCAGCAGCCAAGTTCACTTACAAGAGACCCAGTACTTC	CASSQVHLQETQYF
TRBV5-1	few	.	TRBJ1-1	TGCGCCAGCAGCTCTTTCACTGAAGCTTTCTTT	CASSSFTEAFF
TRBV19	.	TRBD1	TRBJ1-5	TGTGCCAGTAGAGTCGACAGGGGCAATCAGCCCCAGCATTTT	CASRVDRGNQPQHF
TRBV7-2	.	.	TRBJ1-3	TGTGCCAGCAGCTTAGGTGTTTGGGGCGAAAACACCATATATTTT	CASSLGVWGENTIYF
TRBV6-5	.	.	TRBJ1-3	TGTGCCAGCAGGCAGGGGTATGGAAACACCATATATTTT	CASRQGYGNTIYF
TRBV5-1	few	TRBD2	TRBJ2-1	TGCGCCAGCAGCACGGGACTAGCGGGATACAATGAGCAGTTCTTC	CASSTGLAGYNEQFF
TRBV7-2	.	.	TRBJ1-3	TGTGCCAGCAGCCAAGGGGCAGGAAACACCATATATTTT	CASSQGAGNTIYF
TRBV18	.	TRBD1	TRBJ1-4	TGTGCCAGCTCACCACCGACAGGGGGCCGAGAAAAACTGTTTTTT	CASSPPTGGREKLFF
TRBV6-5	.	TRBD2	TRBJ2-5	TGTGCCAGCAGTTTTCAGCTAGCGGGGTCCCAAGAGACCCAGTACTTC	CASSFQLAGSQETQYF
TRBV7-2	few	.	TRBJ2-5	TGTGCCAGCAGCTTAGTTGCAGGGGAGGGGACCCAGTACTTC	CASSLVAGEGTQYF
TRBV12-2	few	.	TRBJ1-6	TGTGCAAGTCGCTCGAAGACAGGGTCTAATTCACCCCTCCACTTT	CASRSKTGSNSPLHF
TRBV2	.	.	TRBJ1-1	TGTGCCAGCAGTGAAGCGAGGCATTCGTTTACTGAAGCTTTCTTT	CASSEARHSFTEAFF
TRBV19	.	.	TRBJ2-3	TGTGCCAGTAGCGGGGCAGATACGCAGTATTTT	CASSGADTQYF
TRBV9	few	TRBD1	TRBJ1-2	TGTGCCAGCAGCGGCGAGGGACAGGGAGAGGGGTGGTACACCTTC	CASSGEGQGEGWYTF
TRBV30	.	.	TRBJ2-7	TGTGCCTGGAGTTCCACGCCCACCAGGGGCTACGAGCAGTACTTC	CAWSSTPTRGYEQYF
TRBV6-1	few	.	TRBJ2-3	TGTGCCAGCGGGAGGGGGGGCGTCGATACGCAGTATTTT	CASGRGGVDTQYF
TRBV7-2	.	TRBD2	TRBJ2-5	TGTGCCAGCAGAGGCGCTATATTGTCGGGGGGGCAAGAGACCCAGTACTTC	CASRGAILSGGQETQYF
TRBV7-9	few	TRBD2	TRBJ2-5	TGTGCCAGCAGCTTTAGCGGGGGGATCCAAGAGACCCAGTACTTC	CASSFSGGIQETQYF
TRBV6-1	.	.	TRBJ1-1	TGTGCCAGCAGTGCGACGGGGAACACTGAAGCTTTCTTT	CASSATGNTEAFF
TRBV4-3	.	.	TRBJ2-4	TGCGCCAGCAGCCACAAGACCGGGGAGAGGGCCAAAAACATTCAGTACTTC	CASSHKTGERAKNIQYF
TRBV5-5	few	TRBD1	TRBJ1-2	TGTGCCAGCAGCTTTAACAGGGGCTATGGCTACACCTTC	CASSFNRGYGYTF
TRBV13	few	TRBD1	TRBJ1-4	TGTGCCAGCAGCTCCCCGGGACAGGGTCAAAAACTGTTTTTT	CASSSPGQGQKLFF
TRBV18	few	.	TRBJ1-1	TGTGCCAGCTCACCGAGAGATGGGAACACTGAAGCTTTCTTT	CASSPRDGNTEAFF
TRBV5-1	.	TRBD2	TRBJ2-3	TGCGCCAGCAGGCGGGGGGAAGTCACAGATACGCAGTATTTT	CASRRGEVTDTQYF
TRBV7-3	few	.	TRBJ2-2	TGTGCCACCCGTGGGGCAGCCGCTACCGGGGAGCTGTTTTTT	CATRGAAATGELFF